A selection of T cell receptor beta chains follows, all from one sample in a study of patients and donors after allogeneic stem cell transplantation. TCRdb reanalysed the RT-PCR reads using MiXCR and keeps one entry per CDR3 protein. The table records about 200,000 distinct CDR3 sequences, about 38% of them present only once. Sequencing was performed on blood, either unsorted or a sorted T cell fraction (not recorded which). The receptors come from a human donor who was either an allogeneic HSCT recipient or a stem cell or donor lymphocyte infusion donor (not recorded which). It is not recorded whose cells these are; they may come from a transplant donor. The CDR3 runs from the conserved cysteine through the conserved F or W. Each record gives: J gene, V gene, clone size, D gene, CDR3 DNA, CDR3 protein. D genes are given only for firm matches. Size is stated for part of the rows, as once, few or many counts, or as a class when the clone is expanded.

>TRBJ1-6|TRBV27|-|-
TGTGCCAGCAGTTTAAGTCAGGGGAGTAGGGGTAATTCACCCCTCCACTTT
CASSLSQGSRGNSPLHF
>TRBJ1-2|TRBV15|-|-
TGTGCCACCAGCAGAGAAAGGAGGGCGTATGGCTACACCTTC
CATSRERRAYGYTF
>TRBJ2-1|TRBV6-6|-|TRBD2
TGTGCCAGCAGTTACTTACCCACCCAGGCTAGCGGGGCGTACAATGAGCAGTTCTTC
CASSYLPTQASGAYNEQFF
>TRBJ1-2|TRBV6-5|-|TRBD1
TGTGCCAGCAGTTACCGCGGGACAGGGGGTTCCTATGGCTACACCTTC
CASSYRGTGGSYGYTF
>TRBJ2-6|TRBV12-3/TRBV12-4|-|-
TGTGCCAGCAGTTTGGGGCGGGCCCGGGCCAACGTCCTGACTTTC
CASSLGRARANVLTF
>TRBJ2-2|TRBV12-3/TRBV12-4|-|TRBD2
TGTGCCAGCAGTCCAACTAGCGGGGCCAACACCGGGGAGCTGTTTTTT
CASSPTSGANTGELFF
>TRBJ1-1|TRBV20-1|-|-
TGCAGTGCCAGTCGTAGGGTCACTGAAGCTTTCTTT
CSASRRVTEAFF
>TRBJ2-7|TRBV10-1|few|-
TGCGCCAGCAGTGGGAGAGGATCTCCCTACGAGCAGTACTTC
CASSGRGSPYEQYF
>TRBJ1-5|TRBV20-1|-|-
TGCAGTGCAAAGGTGACATCGGCGAGTCAGCCCCAGCATTTT
CSAKVTSASQPQHF
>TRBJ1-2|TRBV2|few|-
TGTGCCAGCAGTAGCCCGGGCGGCTATGGCTACACCTTC
CASSSPGGYGYTF
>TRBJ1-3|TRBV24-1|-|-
TGTGCCACCAGTGACCAGGGAAGAAACACCATATATTTT
CATSDQGRNTIYF
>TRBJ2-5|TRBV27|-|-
TGTGCCAGCAGTTTACGGGAAAAAGAGACCCAGTACTTC
CASSLREKETQYF
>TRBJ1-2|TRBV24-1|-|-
TGTGCCACCAGTGATCCGGGACACAGCTATGGCTACACCTTC
CATSDPGHSYGYTF
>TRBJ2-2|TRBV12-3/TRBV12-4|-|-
TGTGCCAGCAGTTTGCTAGGCATGAACACCGGGGAGCTGTTTTTT
CASSLLGMNTGELFF
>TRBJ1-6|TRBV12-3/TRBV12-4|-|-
TGTGCCAGCACCCCCTGGTTGGGGCAGAATTCACCCCTCCACTTT
CASTPWLGQNSPLHF
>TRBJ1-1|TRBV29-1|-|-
TGCAGCGTTTCACAGGGAAGGATACGGGCCGAAGCTTTCTTT
CSVSQGRIRAEAFF
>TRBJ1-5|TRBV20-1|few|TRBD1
TGCAGTGCTACCTGGGGCAGGGGGCCAGGGAGCAATCAGCCCCAGCATTTT
CSATWGRGPGSNQPQHF
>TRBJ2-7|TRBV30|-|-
TGTGCCTGGAGTGTATTTTTCCCCAGGGGCCGCTACGAGCAGTACTTC
CAWSVFFPRGRYEQYF
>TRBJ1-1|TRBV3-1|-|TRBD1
TGTGCCAGCAGCCAGCGGACAGGGGGAGGGACTGAAGCTTTCTTT
CASSQRTGGGTEAFF
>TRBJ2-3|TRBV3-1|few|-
TGTGCCAGCAGCCAAGTTGGTGCTAGCACAGATACGCAGTATTTT
CASSQVGASTDTQYF
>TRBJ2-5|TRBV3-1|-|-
TGTGCCAGCAGCCAAGATCCGGTAGCTCAAGAGACCCAGTACTTC
CASSQDPVAQETQYF
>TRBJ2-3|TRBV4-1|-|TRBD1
TGCGCCAGCAGCCAAGTTGCGGGGACAGGGACCACAGATACGCAGTATTTT
CASSQVAGTGTTDTQYF
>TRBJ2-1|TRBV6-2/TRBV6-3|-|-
TGTGCCAGCACCCTTTCCGATGAGCAGTTCTTC
CASTLSDEQFF
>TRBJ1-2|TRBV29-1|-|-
TGCAGCGGGGGGGGGCGGTCTAACTATGGCTACACCTTC
CSGGGRSNYGYTF
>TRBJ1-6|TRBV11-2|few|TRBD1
TGTGCCAGCAGCCCAAGGACAGGAAATTCACCCCTCCACTTT
CASSPRTGNSPLHF
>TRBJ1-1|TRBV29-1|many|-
TGCAGCGTTGAAAGGTCACCGAACACTGAAGCTTTCTTT
CSVERSPNTEAFF
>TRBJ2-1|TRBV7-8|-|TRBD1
TGTGCCAGCAGCTTTTATCAGGGGGAAGGAAATGAGCAGTTCTTC
CASSFYQGEGNEQFF
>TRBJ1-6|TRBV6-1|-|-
TGTGCCAGCAGTGGGGGGTATCGTTCACCCCTCCACTTT
CASSGGYRSPLHF
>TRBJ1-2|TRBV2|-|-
TGTGCCAGCAGGACGACTTGGAACTATGGCTACACCTTC
CASRTTWNYGYTF
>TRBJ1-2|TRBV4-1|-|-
TGCGCCAGCAGCCAAGGCAGGGCCCCCAACACCTTC
CASSQGRAPNTF
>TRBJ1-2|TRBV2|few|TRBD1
TGTGCCAGCAGTGAAACGGGACAGGGCTTCAGAGGCTACACCTTC
CASSETGQGFRGYTF
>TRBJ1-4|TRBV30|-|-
TGTGCCTGGAGTACCCCGCTGGGTAAACTGTTTTTT
CAWSTPLGKLFF
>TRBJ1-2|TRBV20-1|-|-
TGCAGTGCTAGCTTCAGGTTCCTGTTTAGGGGCGTCTTC
CSASFRFLFRGVF
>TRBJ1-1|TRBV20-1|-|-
TGCAGTGCTCCTTTGGGAACCAAGAACACTGAAGCTTTCTTT
CSAPLGTKNTEAFF
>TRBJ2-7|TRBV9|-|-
TGTGCCAGCAGCGCGGCCTGGGGCCTTCCCTACGAGCAGTACTTC
CASSAAWGLPYEQYF
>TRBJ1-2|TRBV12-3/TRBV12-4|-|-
TGTGCCAGCAGTCCTTCGGGACATTACTATGGCTACACCTTC
CASSPSGHYYGYTF
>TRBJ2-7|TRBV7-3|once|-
TGTGCCAGCAGGGACGAGGCAGGGGTCTACGAGCAGTACTTC
CASRDEAGVYEQYF
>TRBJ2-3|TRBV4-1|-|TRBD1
TGCGCCAGCGCGGACAGGGGGAGCACAGATACGCAGTATTTT
CASADRGSTDTQYF
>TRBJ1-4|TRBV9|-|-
TGTGCCAGCAGCGTTAAGCCTAATGAACAACTGTTTTTT
CASSVKPNEQLFF
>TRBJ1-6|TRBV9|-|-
TGTGCCAGCAGCGTAGGAATAGGGAATTCACCCCTCCACTTT
CASSVGIGNSPLHF
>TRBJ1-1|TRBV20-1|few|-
TGCAGTGCACCGTCGGCACTAGTGGACACTGAAGCTTTCTTT
CSAPSALVDTEAFF
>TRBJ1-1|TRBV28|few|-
TGTGCCAGCAGTCCCACGGGGGACACTGAAGCTTTCTTT
CASSPTGDTEAFF
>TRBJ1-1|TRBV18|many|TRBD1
TGTGCCAGCTCCTTGGACAGGGGCCGAGCTTTCTTT
CASSLDRGRAFF
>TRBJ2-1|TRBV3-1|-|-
TGTGCCAGCAGCCAAAATTCTTGGCCCGGCAATGAGCAGTTCTTC
CASSQNSWPGNEQFF
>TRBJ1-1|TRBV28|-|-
TGTGCCAGCAGTTTAAAGCACACTGAAGCTTTCTTT
CASSLKHTEAFF
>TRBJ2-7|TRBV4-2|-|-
TGTGCCAGCAGCCACAGGGGAGACTACGAGCAGTACTTC
CASSHRGDYEQYF
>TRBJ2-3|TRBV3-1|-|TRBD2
TGTGCCAGCAGCCCGGCACTAGCGGGGGGGCCAGCAGATACGCAGTATTTT
CASSPALAGGPADTQYF
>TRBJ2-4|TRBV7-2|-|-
TGTGCCAGCAGCTTAGTAGGGGGGAGTAGCGTCGAGACTCAGTACTTC
CASSLVGGSSVETQYF
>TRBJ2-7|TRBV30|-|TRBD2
TGTGCCTGGAGACACAGCGGGACCTACGAGCAGTACTTC
CAWRHSGTYEQYF
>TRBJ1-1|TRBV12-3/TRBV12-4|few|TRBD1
TGTGCCAGCAGTTGGGACAGACATGAAGCTTTCTTT
CASSWDRHEAFF
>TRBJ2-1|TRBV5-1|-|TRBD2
TGCGCCAGCAGCTTTTTTAGCGGGGGGGCCGGGAATGAGCAGTTCTTC
CASSFFSGGAGNEQFF